This T cell receptor (beta chain) was captured by sequencing in a study of T cells in Graves' hyperthyroidism and ophthalmopathy. Looking at the study overall: Once the initial diagnosis was made, peripheral blood was obtained before any treatment.

Comments on this clonotype: Its specificity is not known.

Findings and caveats of the study: Ophthalmopathy was distinguished from stable hyperthyroidism by 13 V-J signatures.

RNA transcripts provided the source from which TCR beta CDR3 regions were amplified. RT-PCR in the first round (using the HTBI primer set) targeted the TCR CDR3. TCRdb re-called the multiplex PCR reads through MiXCR, storing one row per CDR3 protein. The sample records roughly 350,000 distinct CDR3 sequences, about 14% being singletons. Exclusion criteria comprised uncontrolled infection, other autoimmune disease, pregnancy or lactation. The sequencing input was blood. This sequence was found in a woman under 40 with Graves' hyperthyroidism.

The CDR3 bases are TGCAGCGTGTCCCGCCGGGACCTCCAGGAGCAGTACTTC. It encodes CSVSRRDLQEQYF. The chain joins TRBV29-1 to TRBJ2-7; perhaps D is TRBD1 or TRBD2 (5 bases each). This CDR3 comprises 13 residues. Trimming cost V 6 bases and J 7 bases, with 19 bases left between them. Germline V lookup: CDR1 SQVTM, CDR2 ANQGSEA.